Below, 21 T cell receptor beta chains from the same sample are listed, as sequenced in a study of T cell changes during pregnancy in multiple sclerosis. Only in-frame clones appear in the TCRdb table, and some are missing; sequencing was by immunoSEQ multiplex PCR. Among over 65,000 clones listed, about nine tenths were seen once. The specimen was peripheral blood, collected in the first trimester of pregnancy. The receptors here all came from a female donor with multiple sclerosis, enrolled in a pregnancy study.

This chain uses TRBV30 with TRBJ1-1; D unclear. The V gene lost 3 bases and the J gene lost 8 bases, with 13 bases spanning the gap. Germline V lookup: CDR1 GTSNPN, CDR2 SVGIG (reference sequence). The CDR3 totals 12 residues. The CDR3 nucleotides read TGTGCCTGGAGCCCCATTGGCACCGAAGCTTTCTTT. Translated: CAWSPIGTEAFF.

The V and J genes are TRBV6-5 and TRBJ1-1; the D is unclear. With 7 bases removed from V and 4 bases from J, the gap between germline ends came to 16 bases. Germline values: CDR1 MNHEY, CDR2 SVGAGI. This CDR3 is 14 amino acids long. The CDR3 is CASTPLEGLTEAFF. In DNA, the CDR3 is TGTGCCAGCACCCCTTTGGAGGGCCTCACTGAAGCTTTCTTT.

V and J are TRBV29-1 and TRBJ2-7, with TRBD1 matching 9 bases. Trimming took 4 bases from V and 6 from J; bases not matched to a gene: 4. From germline, CDR1 is SQVTM and CDR2 ANQGSEA. The CDR3 sequence is 12 residues long. The CDR3 spells CSVGDRVGEQYF. In nucleotides, the CDR3 is TGCAGCGTTGGGGACAGGGTGGGCGAGCAGTACTTC.

The V gene is TRBV19, the J gene TRBJ1-5, with D perhaps matching TRBD1 (6 bases). The CDR3 spans 13 residues. The germline V and J ends were trimmed by 7 bases and 3 bases, with 10 bases remaining between them. Germline-derived CDR1 and CDR2 are LNHDA and SQIVND (reference sequence). The CDR3 spells CASNRVSNQPQHF. The DNA for the CDR3 is TGTGCCAGTAACAGGGTGTCCAATCAGCCCCAGCATTTT.

The chain carries TRBV5-1 and TRBJ1-3; D perhaps matches TRBD1 (6 bases). This CDR3 comprises 15 residues. The germline V gene has CDR1 SGHRS and CDR2 YFSETQ. V lost 2 bases, J lost 2 bases, and 11 bases lay in between. CDR3 DNA: TGCGCCAGCAGCTTTGTTGGGGGCACTGGAAACACCATATATTTT. Translation gives CASSFVGGTGNTIYF.

This clone was found a few times. The gene calls are TRBV27 and TRBJ2-2, with TRBD2 matching over 13 bases. In germline, CDR1 is MNHEY, CDR2 SMNVEV (reference sequence). The CDR3 spans 17 residues. J lost 7 bases, V lost 5 bases, and 10 bases had no gene match. The DNA for the CDR3 is TGTGCCAGCAGTACCGAGGGACTAGCGGGGTTTAACGGGGAGCTGTTTTTT. Translating gives CASSTEGLAGFNGELFF.

The chain combines TRBV28 with TRBJ2-7; a weak D match, TRBD2 (6 bases). The CDR3 spans 15 residues. V gave up 5 bases and J gave up 4 bases, with 18 bases separating them. Germline lookup yields CDR1 MDHEN and CDR2 SYDVKM. The CDR3 nucleotides are TGTGCCAGCAGTCACGAACCGGGACTGCAATACGAGCAGTACTTC. It codes for CASSHEPGLQYEQYF.

This chain's CDR3 is CASSLGGLSELFF. The CDR3 DNA reads TGTGCCAGCAGCTTAGGTGGGCTATCAGAGCTGTTTTTT. The chain recombines TRBV7-9 with TRBJ2-2; D not certain. CDR3 length: 13 amino acids. Germline CDR1 and CDR2: SEHNR and FQNEAQ (reference sequence). Trimming removed 1 base at V and 11 bases at J, with 11 bases between.

The chain joins TRBV10-1 to TRBJ2-1; 8 nucleotides align to TRBD1. The germline V gene has CDR1 WNHNN and CDR2 SYGVQD (reference sequence). J gave up 6 bases and V 9 bases, and 7 bases lay outside the gene matches. The CDR3 totals 13 residues. CDR3 region: CARNRGNSNEQFF. For the CDR3, the DNA is TGCGCCAGGAACAGGGGGAACAGCAATGAGCAGTTCTTC.

This chain joins TRBV10-3 and TRBJ2-3, with D possibly matching TRBD2 (5 bases). The germline V and J ends were trimmed by 10 bases and 6 bases, with 14 bases remaining between them. The CDR3 sequence is 12 residues long. Germline CDR1 is ENHRY and CDR2 is SYGVKD. The DNA for the CDR3 is TGTGCCACGTCAAGCGGCAGGGATACGCAGTATTTT. It specifies CATSSGRDTQYF.

CDR3 in amino acids: CASNRVWGETQYF. The DNA for the CDR3 is TGTGCCAGTAACAGGGTATGGGGAGAGACCCAGTACTTC. The rearrangement links TRBV6-1 to TRBJ2-5; a weak D match, TRBD1 (6 bases). From germline, CDR1 is MNHNS and CDR2 SASEGT. The CDR3 sequence is 13 residues long. V lost 9 bases and J lost 4, with 15 bases in between.

This clone was found once. The V call is TRBV11-2, the J call TRBJ2-7, with 8 bases identical to TRBD2. The CDR3 loop spans 13 amino acids. Germline V gene lookup returns CDR1 SGHAT and CDR2 FQNNGV. Trimming took 8 bases from V and 3 from J; bases not matched to a gene: 6. The CDR3 DNA reads as TGTGCCAGCGAAGGACTAGCTGGCTACGAGCAGTACTTC. Residues: CASEGLAGYEQYF. Complete variable domain (other parts from reference TRBV11-2 and TRBJ2-7): EAGVAQSPRYKIIEKRQSVAFWCNPISGHATLYWYQQILGQGPKLLIQFQNNGVVDDSQLPKDRFSAERLKGVDSTLKIQPAKLEDSAVYLCASEGLAGYEQYFGPGTRLTVT.

The chain joins TRBV28 to TRBJ2-7; TRBD2 aligns across 10 bases. With 6 bases clipped from V and 0 bases from J, the junction kept 2 bases outside the gene matches. CDR1 and CDR2 (germline): MDHEN, SYDVKM. CDR3 length equals 14 residues. Here the CDR3 reads CASSLAGASYEQYF. CDR3 DNA sequence: TGTGCCAGCAGCCTAGCGGGAGCCTCCTACGAGCAGTACTTC. Combining the CDR3 with reference TRBV28 and TRBJ2-7 gives the whole variable domain DVKVTQSSRYLVKRTGEKVFLECVQDMDHENMFWYRQDPGLGLRLIYFSYDVKMKEKGDIPEGYSVSREKKERFSLILESASTNQTSMYLCASSLAGASYEQYFGPGTRLTVT.

This rearrangement joins TRBV10-3 to TRBJ1-2, with D unresolved. V gave up 0 bases and J gave up 1 base, with 9 bases separating them. Germline CDR1 and CDR2: ENHRY and SYGVKD. The CDR3 consists of 15 residues. The CDR3, as DNA: TGTGCCATCAGTGAGTCAAGGGAGGTTAACTATGGCTACACCTTC. Translated, it gives CAISESREVNYGYTF.

This sequence joins TRBV6-5 and TRBJ1-2, with a tentative D call TRBD1 (5 bases). Trimming removed 0 bases from V and 5 bases from J, with 7 bases in between. Germline V gene sequence: CDR1 MNHEY, CDR2 SVGAGI. CDR3 length: 13 residues. The CDR3 region is CASSYSTDYGYTF. The CDR3 DNA sequence: TGTGCCAGCAGTTACTCGACAGATTATGGCTACACCTTC.

The rearrangement joins TRBV6-4 to TRBJ1-6; 11 nucleotides agree with TRBD1. CDR1 and CDR2 from the germline V gene are MRHNA and SNTAGT. This CDR3 comprises 16 residues. The V gene end was trimmed by 5 bases and the J gene end by 7 bases; junction bases not matched to a gene: 7. The DNA for the CDR3 is TGTGCCAGCAGTCGGACAGGGGGCGCGCGGAATTCACCCCTCCACTTT. Its protein is CASSRTGGARNSPLHF.

This clone was counted once. V gene TRBV27 combines with J gene TRBJ1-5, with a possible D match to TRBD1 (5 bases). The CDR3 covers 15 residues. Trimming stripped 0 bases from V and 7 bases from J, with 13 bases between. Germline lookup yields CDR1 MNHEY and CDR2 SMNVEV (reference sequence). CDR3 sequence: CASSLSSTVNQPQHF. CDR3 bases: TGTGCCAGCAGTTTATCGTCGACAGTCAACCAGCCCCAGCATTTT.

V usage is TRBV15 and J usage is TRBJ2-5; 10 positions agree with TRBD1. The V segment lost 3 bases and the J segment 7 bases; nucleotides outside the gene matches: 8. Germline V CDR1 and CDR2: LNHNV, YYDKDF (reference sequence). The CDR3 is made up of 15 amino acids. The chain's CDR3 is CATSRGQGTRWTQYF. The CDR3 bases are TGTGCCACCAGCAGGGGACAGGGGACCCGTTGGACCCAGTACTTC. Full variable domain (remainder filled in from reference TRBV15 and TRBJ2-5): DAMVIQNPRYQVTQFGKPVTLSCSQTLNHNVMYWYQQKSSQAPKLLFHYYDKDFNNEADTPDNFQSRRPNTSFCFLDIRSPGLGDTAMYLCATSRGQGTRWTQYFGPGTRLLVL.

The V call is TRBV7-3, the J call TRBJ1-5, with TRBD1 identical over 10 bases. The V gene's germline CDR1 is SGHTA and CDR2 FQGTGA. With V trimmed by 3 bases and J by 6 bases, 5 bases remained unmatched. This CDR3 comprises 15 residues. CDR3 bases: TGTGCCAGCAGCTTCCCCGGGACAGGGGTTCAGCCCCAGCATTTT. This gives the protein CASSFPGTGVQPQHF. Looking up the rest from reference TRBV7-3 and TRBJ1-5 gives the full variable domain: GAGVSQTPSNKVTEKGKYVELRCDPISGHTALYWYRQSLGQGPEFLIYFQGTGAADDSGLPNDRFFAVRPEGSVSTLKIQRTERGDSAVYLCASSFPGTGVQPQHFGDGTRLSIL.

This chain connects TRBV4-1 to TRBJ1-2, with D maybe TRBD1 (5 bases). Per the germline V gene, CDR1 is MGHRA and CDR2 is YSYEKL. This CDR3 is 14 amino acids long. Trimming left V 3 bases short and J 8 bases short, with 16 bases between. The CDR3 region is CASSHAGTEGGYTF. In DNA, the CDR3 is TGCGCCAGCAGCCATGCGGGGACCGAGGGGGGCTACACCTTC.

This chain uses TRBV6-5 with TRBJ1-2; D is possibly TRBD1 (5 bases). Germline V gene data show CDR1 as MNHEY and CDR2 as SVGAGI. The CDR3 extends over 16 amino acids. V dropped 1 base and J dropped 4 bases, with 16 bases sitting between them. The CDR3 nucleotides read TGTGCCAGCAGTTACTGGTTTAAAATAAGGGGCTATGGCTACACCTTC. This sequence encodes CASSYWFKIRGYGYTF.